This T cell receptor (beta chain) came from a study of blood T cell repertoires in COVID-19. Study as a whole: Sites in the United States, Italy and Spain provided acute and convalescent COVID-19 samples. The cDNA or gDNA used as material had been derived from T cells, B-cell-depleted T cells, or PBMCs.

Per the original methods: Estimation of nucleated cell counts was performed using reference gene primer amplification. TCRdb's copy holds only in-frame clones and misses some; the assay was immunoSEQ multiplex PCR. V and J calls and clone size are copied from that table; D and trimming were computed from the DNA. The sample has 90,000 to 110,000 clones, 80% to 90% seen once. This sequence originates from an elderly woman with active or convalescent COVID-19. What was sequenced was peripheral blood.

The CDR3 reads CASSIQTSGYEQYF. CDR3 nucleotide sequence: TGTGCCAGTAGTATACAGACTAGCGGCTACGAGCAGTACTTC. The chain carries TRBV19 and TRBJ2-7; 9 bases align to TRBD2. V shed 2 bases, J shed 3 bases, and the junction held 2 bases outside the gene matches. Germline CDR1 and CDR2: LNHDA and SQIVND (reference sequence). CDR3 size: 14 residues.